The table lists the clone carrying this TCR beta chain with a few counts. These data come from a study of molecular identifiers for immune sequencing clone quantification. Germline CDR1 reads MDHEN; CDR2 reads SYDVKM. J was trimmed by 6 bases and V by 0 bases; bases with no gene match: 7. The CDR3 extends over 15 amino acids. Listed TCR primers and previously described methods were used for bulk TCR libraries. MiXCR was run by TCRdb on the PCR reads, yielding one entry per CDR3 protein. The sample has 80,000 to 100,000 distinct CDR3 sequences, approximately 24% seen once. Libraries used roughly 18,000 to 1,100,000 sorted naive CD8 T cells and 10%, 30% or 50% RNA input.

The sequence came from a human donor in good health. Some libraries in this study had Jurkat cell RNA spiked in. What was sequenced was naive CD8+ T cells from blood, with Jurkat cell RNA spiked in. As to subset: FACS-sorted CD8+CD4-CCR7+CD45RA+ naive T cells. The chain recombines TRBV28 with TRBJ1-2, with TRBD1 identical over 7 bases. CDR3 loop: CASSLWGRTGDGYTF. CDR3 in DNA: TGTGCCAGCAGTTTATGGGGCCGGACAGGAGATGGCTACACCTTC.